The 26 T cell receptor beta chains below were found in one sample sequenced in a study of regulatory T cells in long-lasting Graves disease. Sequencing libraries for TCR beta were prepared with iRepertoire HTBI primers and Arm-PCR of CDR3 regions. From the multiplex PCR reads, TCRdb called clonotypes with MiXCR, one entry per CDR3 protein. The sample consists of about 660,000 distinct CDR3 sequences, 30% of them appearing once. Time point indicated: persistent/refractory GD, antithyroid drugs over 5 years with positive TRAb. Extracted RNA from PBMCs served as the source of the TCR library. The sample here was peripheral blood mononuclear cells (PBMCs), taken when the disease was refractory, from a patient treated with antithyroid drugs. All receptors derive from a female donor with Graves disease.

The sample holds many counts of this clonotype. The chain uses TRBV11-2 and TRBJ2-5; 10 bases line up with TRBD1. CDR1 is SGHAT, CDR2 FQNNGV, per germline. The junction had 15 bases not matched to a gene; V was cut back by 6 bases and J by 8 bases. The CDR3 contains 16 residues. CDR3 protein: CASRPTSGTGERTQYF. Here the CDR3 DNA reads TGTGCCAGCAGACCAACATCCGGGACAGGGGAGCGTACCCAGTACTTC.

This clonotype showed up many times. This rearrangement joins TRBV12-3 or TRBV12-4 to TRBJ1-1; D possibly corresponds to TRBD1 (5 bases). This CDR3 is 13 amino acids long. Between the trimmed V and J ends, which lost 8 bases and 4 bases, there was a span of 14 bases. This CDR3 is CASGEAGITEAFF. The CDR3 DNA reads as TGTGCCAGCGGAGAGGCAGGGATCACTGAAGCTTTCTTT.

The DNA of the CDR3 is TGTGCCAGTAGTAAAGACCCGAGGCGATTCTCTGGAAACACCATATATTTT. This gives the protein CASSKDPRRFSGNTIYF. The chain employs TRBV19 and TRBJ1-3; D gene ambiguous. Germline assignment: CDR1 LNHDA and CDR2 SQIVND (reference sequence). V was trimmed by 4 bases and J by 0 bases, leaving 16 bases between them. This CDR3 has 17 amino acids.

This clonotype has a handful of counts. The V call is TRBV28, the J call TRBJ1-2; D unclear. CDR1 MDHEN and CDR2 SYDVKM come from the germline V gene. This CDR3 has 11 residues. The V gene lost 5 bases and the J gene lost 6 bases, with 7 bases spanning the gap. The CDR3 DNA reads TGTGCCAGCAGTGGGTTCCATGGCTACACCTTC. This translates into CASSGFHGYTF.

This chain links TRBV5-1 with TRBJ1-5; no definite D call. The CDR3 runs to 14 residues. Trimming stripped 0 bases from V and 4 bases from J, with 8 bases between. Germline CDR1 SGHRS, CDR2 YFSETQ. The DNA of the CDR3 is TGCGCCAGCAGCTTGGACAGCCTTAATCAGCCCCAGCATTTT. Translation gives CASSLDSLNQPQHF.

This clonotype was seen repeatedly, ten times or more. For the CDR3, the DNA is TGTGCCAGCAGTTTTGGGATTATGAACACTGAAGCTTTCTTT. Translating gives CASSFGIMNTEAFF. This sequence joins TRBV12-3 or TRBV12-4 and TRBJ1-1; D not certain. The CDR3 runs to 14 residues. V was shortened by 3 bases and J by 0 bases, with 8 bases between the two germline ends.

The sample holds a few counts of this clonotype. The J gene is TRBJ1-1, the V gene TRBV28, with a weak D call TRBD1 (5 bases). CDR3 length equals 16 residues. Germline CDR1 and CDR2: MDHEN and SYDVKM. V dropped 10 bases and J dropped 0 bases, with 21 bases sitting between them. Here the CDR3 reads CANSPSGRKMNTEAFF. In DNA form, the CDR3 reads TGTGCCAACAGCCCCTCAGGGCGAAAAATGAACACTGAAGCTTTCTTT.

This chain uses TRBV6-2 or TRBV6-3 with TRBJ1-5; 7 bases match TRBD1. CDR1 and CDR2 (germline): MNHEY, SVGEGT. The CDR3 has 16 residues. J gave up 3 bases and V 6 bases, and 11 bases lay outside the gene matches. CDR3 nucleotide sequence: TGTGCCAGCAGCCCCCGGACAGGTCCGGTCAATCAGCCCCAGCATTTT. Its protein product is CASSPRTGPVNQPQHF.

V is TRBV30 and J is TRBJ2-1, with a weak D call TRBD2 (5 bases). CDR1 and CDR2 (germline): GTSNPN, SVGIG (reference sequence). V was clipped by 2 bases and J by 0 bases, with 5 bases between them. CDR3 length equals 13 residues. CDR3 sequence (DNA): TGTGCCTGGAGTCGGGACTCCTACAATGAGCAGTTCTTC. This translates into CAWSRDSYNEQFF. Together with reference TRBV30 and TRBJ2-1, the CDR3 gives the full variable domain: SQTIHQWPATLVQPVGSPLSLECTVEGTSNPNLYWYRQAAGRGLQLLFYSVGIGQISSEVPQNLSASRPQDRQFILSSKKLLLSDSGFYLCAWSRDSYNEQFFGPGTRLTVL.

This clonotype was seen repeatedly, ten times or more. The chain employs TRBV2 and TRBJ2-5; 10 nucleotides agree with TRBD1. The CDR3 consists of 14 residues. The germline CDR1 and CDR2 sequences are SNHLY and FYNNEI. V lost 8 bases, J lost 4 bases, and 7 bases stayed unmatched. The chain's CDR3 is CASHGTGARETQYF. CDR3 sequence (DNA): TGTGCCAGCCACGGGACAGGGGCTCGAGAGACCCAGTACTTC.

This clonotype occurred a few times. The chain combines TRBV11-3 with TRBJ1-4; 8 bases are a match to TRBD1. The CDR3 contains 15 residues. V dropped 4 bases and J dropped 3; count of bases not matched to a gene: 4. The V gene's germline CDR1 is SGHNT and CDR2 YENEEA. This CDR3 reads CASSSGQGPNEKLFF. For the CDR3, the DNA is TGTGCCAGCAGCTCCGGACAGGGCCCTAATGAAAAACTGTTTTTT.

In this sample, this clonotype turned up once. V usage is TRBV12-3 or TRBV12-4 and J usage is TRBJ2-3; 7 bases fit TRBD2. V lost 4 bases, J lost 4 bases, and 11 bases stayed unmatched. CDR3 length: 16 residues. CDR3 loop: CASSSGTIPEPDTQYF. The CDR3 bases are TGTGCCAGCAGTTCAGGGACTATCCCCGAGCCAGATACGCAGTATTTT.

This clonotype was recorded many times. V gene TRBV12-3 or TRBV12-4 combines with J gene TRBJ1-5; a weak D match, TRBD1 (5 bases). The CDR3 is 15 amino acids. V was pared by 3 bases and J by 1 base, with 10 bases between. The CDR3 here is CASSLWQGSNQPQHF. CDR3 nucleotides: TGTGCCAGCAGTTTGTGGCAGGGAAGCAATCAGCCCCAGCATTTT.

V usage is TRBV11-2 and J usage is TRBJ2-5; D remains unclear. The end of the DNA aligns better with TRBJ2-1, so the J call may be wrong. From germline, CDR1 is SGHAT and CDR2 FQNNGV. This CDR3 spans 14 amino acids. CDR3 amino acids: CASSLNRIDNEQFF. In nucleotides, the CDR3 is TGTGCCAGCAGCCTCAATAGGATAGACAATGAGCAGTTCTTC.

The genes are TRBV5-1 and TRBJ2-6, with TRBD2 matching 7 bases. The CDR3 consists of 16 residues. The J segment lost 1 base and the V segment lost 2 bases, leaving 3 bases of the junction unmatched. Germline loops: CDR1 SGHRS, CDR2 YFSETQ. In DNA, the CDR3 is TGCGCCAGCAGCTTTTCTAGCGGTTCTGGGGCCAACGTCCTGACTTTC. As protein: CASSFSSGSGANVLTF.

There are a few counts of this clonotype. CDR3 sequence (DNA): TGCAGCTTGCGGACAGGGGGGCCAGAGACCCAGTACTTC. Amino acid sequence: CSLRTGGPETQYF. The J gene is TRBJ2-5, the V gene TRBV29-1, with TRBD1 matching over 10 bases. Germline CDR1 SQVTM, CDR2 ANQGSEA. This CDR3 has 13 residues. V gave up 8 bases and J gave up 4 bases; unmatched junction bases: 7. Full variable domain (rest looked up from reference TRBV29-1 and TRBJ2-5): SAVISQKPSRDICQRGTSLTIQCQVDSQVTMMFWYRQQPGQSLTLIATANQGSEATYESGFVIDKFPISRPNLTFSTLTVSNMSPEDSSIYLCSLRTGGPETQYFGPGTRLLVL.

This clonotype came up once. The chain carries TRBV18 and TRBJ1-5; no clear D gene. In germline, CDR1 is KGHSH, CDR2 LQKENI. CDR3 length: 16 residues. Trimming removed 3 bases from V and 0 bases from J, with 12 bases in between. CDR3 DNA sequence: TGTGCCAGCTCACCTGAGGTCCCTTATAGCAATCAGCCCCAGCATTTT. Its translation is CASSPEVPYSNQPQHF. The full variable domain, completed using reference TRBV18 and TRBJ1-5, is NAGVMQNPRHLVRRRGQEARLRCSPMKGHSHVYWYRQLPEEGLKFMVYLQKENIIDESGMPKERFSAEFPKEGPSILRIQQVVRGDSAAYFCASSPEVPYSNQPQHFGDGTRLSIL.

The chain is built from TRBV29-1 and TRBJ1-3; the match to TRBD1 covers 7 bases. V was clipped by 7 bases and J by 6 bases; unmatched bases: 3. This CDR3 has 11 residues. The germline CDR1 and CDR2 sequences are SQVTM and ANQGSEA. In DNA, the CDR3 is TGCAGCGGACAGGGCGAAAACACCATATATTTT. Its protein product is CSGQGENTIYF.

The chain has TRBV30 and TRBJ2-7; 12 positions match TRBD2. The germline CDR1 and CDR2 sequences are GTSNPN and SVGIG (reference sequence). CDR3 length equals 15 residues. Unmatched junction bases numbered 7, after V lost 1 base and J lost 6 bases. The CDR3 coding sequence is TGTGCCTGGAGTGCTCTAGCGGGAGGGCCCTCCGAGCAGTACTTC. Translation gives CAWSALAGGPSEQYF. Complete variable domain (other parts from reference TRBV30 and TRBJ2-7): SQTIHQWPATLVQPVGSPLSLECTVEGTSNPNLYWYRQAAGRGLQLLFYSVGIGQISSEVPQNLSASRPQDRQFILSSKKLLLSDSGFYLCAWSALAGGPSEQYFGPGTRLTVT.

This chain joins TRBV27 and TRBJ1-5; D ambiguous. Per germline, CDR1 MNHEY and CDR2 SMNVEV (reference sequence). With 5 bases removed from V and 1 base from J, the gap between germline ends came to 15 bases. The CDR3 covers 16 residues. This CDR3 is CASSLIGIRSNQPQHF. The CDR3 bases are TGTGCCAGCAGTCTCATCGGCATCAGGAGCAATCAGCCCCAGCATTTT.

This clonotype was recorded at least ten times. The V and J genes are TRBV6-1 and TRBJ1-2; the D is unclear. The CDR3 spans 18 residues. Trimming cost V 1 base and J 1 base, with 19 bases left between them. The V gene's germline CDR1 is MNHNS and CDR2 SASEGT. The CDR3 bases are TGTGCCAGCAGTGAAGATGTAAGGGCTATACGTAGTAACTATGGCTACACCTTC. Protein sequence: CASSEDVRAIRSNYGYTF.

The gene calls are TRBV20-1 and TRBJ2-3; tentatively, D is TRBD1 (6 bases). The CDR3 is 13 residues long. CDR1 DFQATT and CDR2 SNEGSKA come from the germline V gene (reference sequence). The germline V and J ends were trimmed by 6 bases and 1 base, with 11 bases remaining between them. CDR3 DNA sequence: TGCAGTGCCACAGGGTTCGGCACAGATACGCAGTATTTT. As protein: CSATGFGTDTQYF.

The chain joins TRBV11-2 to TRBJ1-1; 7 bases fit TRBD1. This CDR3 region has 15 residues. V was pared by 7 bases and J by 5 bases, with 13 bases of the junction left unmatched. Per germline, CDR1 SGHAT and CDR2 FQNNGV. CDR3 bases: TGTGCCAGCATCACAGGGGAATCATATATGACTGAAGCTTTCTTT. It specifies CASITGESYMTEAFF. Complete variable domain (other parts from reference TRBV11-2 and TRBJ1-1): EAGVAQSPRYKIIEKRQSVAFWCNPISGHATLYWYQQILGQGPKLLIQFQNNGVVDDSQLPKDRFSAERLKGVDSTLKIQPAKLEDSAVYLCASITGESYMTEAFFGQGTRLTVV.

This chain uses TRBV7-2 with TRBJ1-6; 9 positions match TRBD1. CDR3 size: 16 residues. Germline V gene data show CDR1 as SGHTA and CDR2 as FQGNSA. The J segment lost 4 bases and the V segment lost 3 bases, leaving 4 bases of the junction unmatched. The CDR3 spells CASSFGTGTYNSPLHF. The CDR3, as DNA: TGTGCCAGCAGCTTTGGGACAGGGACGTATAATTCACCCCTCCACTTT. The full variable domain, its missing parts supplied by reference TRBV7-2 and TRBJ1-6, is GAGVSQSPSNKVTEKGKDVELRCDPISGHTALYWYRQSLGQGLEFLIYFQGNSAPDKSGLPSDRFSAERTGGSVSTLTIQRTQQEDSAVYLCASSFGTGTYNSPLHFGNGTRLTVT.

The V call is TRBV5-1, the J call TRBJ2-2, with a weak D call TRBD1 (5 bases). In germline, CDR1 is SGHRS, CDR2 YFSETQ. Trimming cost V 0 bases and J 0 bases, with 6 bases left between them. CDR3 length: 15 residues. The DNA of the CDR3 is TGCGCCAGCAGCTTGGTCAGGGCGAACACCGGGGAGCTGTTTTTT. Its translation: CASSLVRANTGELFF.

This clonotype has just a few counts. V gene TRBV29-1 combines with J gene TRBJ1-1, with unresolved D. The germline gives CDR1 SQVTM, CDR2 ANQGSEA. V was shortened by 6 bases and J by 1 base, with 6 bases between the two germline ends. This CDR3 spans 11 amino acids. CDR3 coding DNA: TGCAGCGTCGGATGGAACACTGAAGCTTTCTTT. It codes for CSVGWNTEAFF.